Following are 23 T cell receptor beta chains from one sample sequenced in a study of human T cells and chemical hapten exposure. A single record per CDR3 protein comes from TCRdb applying MiXCR to the RACE reads. The sample shows around 74,000 distinct CDR3 sequences, around 30% of them seen only once. The time point here: patch test 1, 2 weeks after DPC sensitization. Treatment noted: therapeutic diphenylcyclopropenone sensitization with weekly scalp DPC. The sequences come from whole blood, collected in connection with sensitization to the hapten diphenylcyclopropenone (DPC). These receptors all stem from a man aged 35 to 55 with alopecia areata. Some clones in this sample may be carry-over from other donors' samples.

The gene calls are TRBV7-2 and TRBJ2-1, with D possibly TRBD2 on 6 matching bases. Germline assignment: CDR1 SGHTA and CDR2 FQGNSA. The CDR3 contains 15 residues. Trimming removed 5 bases at V and 5 bases at J, with 16 bases between. As DNA, the CDR3 is TGTGCCAGCAGCCCCCGGAGGGGCTACAACAATGAGCAGTTCTTC. It encodes CASSPRRGYNNEQFF. Variable domain in full (rest from reference TRBV7-2 and TRBJ2-1): GAGVSQSPSNKVTEKGKDVELRCDPISGHTALYWYRQSLGQGLEFLIYFQGNSAPDKSGLPSDRFSAERTGGSVSTLTIQRTQQEDSAVYLCASSPRRGYNNEQFFGPGTRLTVL.

This clonotype was counted a few times. The genes are TRBV7-9 and TRBJ2-6, with D uncertain. Deletions cut 6 bases from V and 1 base from J, with 7 bases between. The germline CDR1 and CDR2 sequences are SEHNR and FQNEAQ (reference sequence). The CDR3 length is 14 residues. The CDR3 reads CASRSGSGANVLTF. The CDR3 nucleotides read TGTGCCAGCAGGTCCGGGTCTGGGGCCAACGTCCTGACTTTC.

V and J are TRBV2 and TRBJ2-5; the D is unclear. Trimming stripped 4 bases from V and 1 base from J, with 16 bases between. This CDR3 is 16 amino acids long. Germline V gives CDR1 SNHLY, CDR2 FYNNEI. CDR3 amino acids: CASSVDNLRLQETQYF. CDR3 in DNA: TGTGCCAGCAGTGTTGACAACCTGCGACTCCAAGAGACCCAGTACTTC.

This clonotype was picked up a small number of times. The V gene is TRBV2, the J gene TRBJ2-3; 11 bases fit TRBD1. The length of the CDR3 is 16 residues. Trimming at V came to 6 bases and at J to 2 bases, leaving 7 bases not matched to a gene. Germline CDR1 SNHLY, CDR2 FYNNEI. The CDR3 reads CASSLPGQGDTDTQYF. The DNA for the CDR3 is TGTGCCAGCAGCCTCCCGGGACAGGGGGACACAGATACGCAGTATTTT.

This clonotype was detected only a few times. J is TRBJ2-1 and V is TRBV7-6, with 10 positions matching TRBD2. Germline values: CDR1 SGHVS, CDR2 FNYEAQ. CDR3 length equals 15 residues. V shed 4 bases, J shed 2 bases, and the junction held 2 bases outside the gene matches. The CDR3: CASSSTSGTYNEQFF. The CDR3 bases are TGTGCCAGCAGCTCCACTAGCGGGACCTACAATGAGCAGTTCTTC.

This chain uses TRBV29-1 with TRBJ2-1; D tentatively reads TRBD1 or TRBD2 (6 bases each). Germline assignment: CDR1 SQVTM and CDR2 ANQGSEA. The CDR3 has 16 residues. V gave up 3 bases and J gave up 2 bases, with 17 bases separating them. The CDR3 DNA sequence: TGCAGCGTTGATGGGGGCGCGGGAATAACCTACAATGAGCAGTTCTTC. Protein: CSVDGGAGITYNEQFF.

The chain carries TRBV6-1 and TRBJ1-1, with D maybe TRBD1 (5 bases). Germline V CDR1 and CDR2: MNHNS, SASEGT. The CDR3 contains 12 residues. V was trimmed by 7 bases and J by 5 bases, leaving 11 bases between them. In DNA form, the CDR3 reads TGTGCCAGCAATCCAGGGTGGACTGAAGCTTTCTTT. Its protein is CASNPGWTEAFF.

This chain links TRBV6-2 or TRBV6-3 with TRBJ1-5, with TRBD1 matching over 9 bases. Trimming cost V 7 bases and J 5 bases; bases outside gene matches: 12. From germline, CDR1 is MNHEY and CDR2 SVGEGT. The CDR3 has 16 amino acids. CDR3: CASTTRAQGAYQPQHF. The CDR3 coding sequence is TGTGCCAGCACCACAAGGGCACAGGGGGCTTATCAGCCCCAGCATTTT.

This clonotype appeared a few times. The CDR3 nucleotides are TGTGCCAGCTCAGCCAAGAAAAACATTCAGTACTTC. It specifies CASSAKKNIQYF. The chain joins TRBV18 to TRBJ2-4; D is unresolved. The CDR3 covers 12 residues. CDR1 and CDR2 (germline): KGHSH, LQKENI. V was trimmed by 5 bases and J by 4 bases, leaving 6 bases between them.

Only a few counts were recorded for this clonotype. The genes are TRBV7-8 and TRBJ2-1; D is unclear. The CDR3 contains 13 residues. Germline V lookup: CDR1 SGHVS, CDR2 FQNEAQ. Trimming removed 1 base from V and 9 bases from J, with 10 bases in between. CDR3 region: CASSLVGFGEQFF. Here the CDR3 DNA reads TGTGCCAGCAGCTTAGTGGGGTTCGGTGAGCAGTTCTTC.

Comment on this clonotype: Just one base apart from a much larger clone, this may be a read error. The V call is TRBV29-1, the J call TRBJ2-3; 11 bases are a match to TRBD2. Germline CDR1 is SQVTM and CDR2 is ANQGSEA. This CDR3 is built from 16 residues. Here the CDR3 reads CNVSFTSGSQQGTQYF. CDR3 nucleotides: TGCAACGTTTCCTTTACTAGCGGGAGTCAACAGGGTACGCAGTATTTT.

The chain carries TRBV7-2 and TRBJ2-3; 12 bases align to TRBD2. The V gene's germline CDR1 is SGHTA and CDR2 FQGNSA. The CDR3 consists of 22 residues. V was pared by 2 bases and J by 6 bases, with 24 bases of the junction left unmatched. CDR3: CASSLMSGTAGLAGARGDTQYF. CDR3 nucleotides: TGTGCCAGCAGCTTAATGTCGGGGACCGCGGGACTAGCGGGCGCAAGGGGGGATACGCAGTATTTT.

There are a few counts of this clonotype. The genes are TRBV29-1 and TRBJ2-3; D is unresolved. Trimming took off 4 bases at V and 6 bases at J, with 8 bases between the two ends. The germline CDR1 and CDR2 sequences are SQVTM and ANQGSEA. The CDR3 consists of 11 residues. The CDR3, as DNA: TGCAGCGTTGGGGTAGGGGATACGCAGTATTTT. Its protein product is CSVGVGDTQYF.

This clonotype turned up a few times. This chain links TRBV7-9 with TRBJ2-7; 13 bases line up with TRBD2. Trimming took 5 bases from V and 6 from J; bases not matched to a gene: 7. CDR1 SEHNR and CDR2 FQNEAQ come from the germline V gene (reference sequence). This CDR3 region has 15 residues. The DNA for the CDR3 is TGTGCCAGCAGCCCGCGGACTAGCGGGAGAACCGAGCAGTACTTC. Translated, it gives CASSPRTSGRTEQYF.

The V and J genes are TRBV18 and TRBJ1-5, with 7 bases identical to TRBD1. The CDR3 totals 14 residues. Looked up from germline, CDR1 is KGHSH and CDR2 is LQKENI. After removal of 1 base from V and 5 bases from J, the junction contained 2 bases not matched to a gene. CDR3 protein: CASSPQGADQPQHF. The CDR3 DNA reads TGTGCCAGCTCACCACAGGGGGCCGATCAGCCCCAGCATTTT.

The V gene is TRBV2, the J gene TRBJ2-5; D gene unclear. CDR3 length: 15 amino acids. Germline-derived CDR1 and CDR2 are SNHLY and FYNNEI. The ends were cut back, 2 bases at V and 8 bases at J, with 18 bases in the middle. The CDR3 sequence: CASSELTGPRRTQYF. In DNA, the CDR3 is TGTGCCAGCAGTGAACTGACGGGCCCCCGGCGAACCCAGTACTTC.

A few counts support this clonotype. The CDR3 protein is CASSEALGGTDTQYF. DNA of the CDR3: TGTGCCAGCAGTGAAGCCCTGGGAGGCACAGATACGCAGTATTTT. This sequence joins TRBV6-1 and TRBJ2-3; maybe TRBD2 (5 bases). The V end lost 0 bases, the J end lost 1 base, and 8 bases lay between the germline ends. Germline assignment: CDR1 MNHNS and CDR2 SASEGT. The CDR3 extends over 15 amino acids.

There are a few counts of this clonotype. This rearrangement joins TRBV12-5 to TRBJ2-1; TRBD2 agrees at 8 bases. CDR1 is LGHNT and CDR2 is FRNRAP in the germline V gene. This CDR3 comprises 14 residues. With V trimmed by 1 base and J by 4 bases, 0 bases remained unmatched. The CDR3 coding sequence is TGTGCTAGTGGTTTGGGACTAGCGTACAATGAGCAGTTCTTC. Its translation is CASGLGLAYNEQFF.

This clonotype occurred a few times. This chain links TRBV20-1 with TRBJ1-3; 8 bases agree with TRBD1. The CDR3 has 15 residues. J lost 4 bases, V lost 2 bases, and 7 bases had no gene match. Germline CDR1 and CDR2: DFQATT and SNEGSKA (reference sequence). The CDR3: CSARSQGASGNTIYF. The CDR3 region has the DNA TGCAGTGCTAGAAGCCAGGGGGCGTCGGGAAACACCATATATTTT.

V is TRBV6-2 or TRBV6-3 and J is TRBJ1-5, with D unresolved. Germline V gives CDR1 MNHEY, CDR2 SVGEGT. Trimming shortened V by 0 bases and J by 4 bases, and 4 bases separated the two germline ends. CDR3 size: 13 residues. The CDR3 region is CASSYSWNQPQHF. DNA of the CDR3: TGTGCCAGCAGTTACTCCTGGAATCAGCCCCAGCATTTT.

The J gene is TRBJ1-5, the V gene TRBV6-2 or TRBV6-3, with D maybe TRBD1 (6 bases). The CDR3 sequence is 15 residues long. Germline V gives CDR1 MNHEY, CDR2 SVGEGT. With 4 bases removed from V and 0 bases from J, the gap between germline ends came to 10 bases. The CDR3 spells CASSSGTTSNQPQHF. For the CDR3, the DNA is TGTGCCAGCAGTTCCGGGACAACTAGCAATCAGCCCCAGCATTTT.

The chain combines TRBV18 with TRBJ2-3, with D unresolved. The V end lost 3 bases, the J end lost 0 bases, and 4 bases lay between the germline ends. Germline V gives CDR1 KGHSH, CDR2 LQKENI. CDR3 size: 13 residues. The CDR3 DNA reads as TGTGCCAGCTCACCCCTTAGCACAGATACGCAGTATTTT. Encoded protein: CASSPLSTDTQYF.

The chain couples TRBV5-1 to TRBJ1-4; D ambiguous. CDR1 is SGHRS and CDR2 is YFSETQ in the germline V gene. CDR3 size: 14 residues. V gave up 0 bases and J gave up 7 bases, with 10 bases separating them. The CDR3 DNA is TGCGCCAGCAGCTTGGAGGCGGCTTCTGAAAAACTGTTTTTT. As protein: CASSLEAASEKLFF. Using reference TRBV5-1 and TRBJ1-4 for the parts outside the CDR3, the full variable domain is KAGVTQTPRYLIKTRGQQVTLSCSPISGHRSVSWYQQTPGQGLQFLFEYFSETQRNKGNFPGRFSGRQFSNSRSEMNVSTLELGDSALYLCASSLEAASEKLFFGSGTQLSVL.